This TCR beta chain derives from a study of blood T cell repertoires in COVID-19. Whole-study context: Material from acute and convalescent COVID-19 was sourced from the United States, Italy and Spain. Sources were T cells, B-cell-depleted T cells, or PBMCs; the material itself was cDNA or gDNA.

In the original processing: Nucleated cell number was recorded as an estimate derived from reference gene primer amplification. Generated by immunoSEQ multiplex PCR, the TCRdb table keeps only in-frame clones and is missing some. V and J calls and clone size follow that table, whereas D and trimming were derived from the DNA. This table holds around 300,000 clones, 75% to 85% found once. The CDR3 contains 12 residues. Trimming removed 5 bases from V and 7 bases from J, with 11 bases in between. Germline CDR1 is MNHEY and CDR2 is SMNVEV (reference sequence). The source is a human donor in a cohort sampled during active COVID-19. The sample comprised peripheral blood. The chain carries TRBV27 and TRBJ1-1; possible D gene TRBD1, 5 bases. The CDR3 loop is CASSLPGGEAFF. The DNA for the CDR3 is TGTGCCAGCAGTCTCCCCGGGGGTGAAGCTTTCTTT.